Sequencing of this T cell receptor (beta chain) was carried out in a study of OX40 agonist ivuxolimab in advanced cancers. Study in general: The study treated patients with ivuxolimab, an agonistic anti-OX40 (CD134) antibody.

The CDR3 totals 15 residues. Looked up from germline, CDR1 is SGHKS and CDR2 is YYEKEE (reference sequence). V was shortened by 4 bases and J by 7 bases, with 21 bases between the two germline ends. This clone has only a few counts. Autoimmune disease history or systemic immunosuppression led to patients being barred. Produced via immunoSEQ multiplex PCR; TCRdb's table is partial and in-frame only. The sample has tens of thousands of clones; around 90% are singletons. The chain recombines TRBV5-5 with TRBJ2-7; TRBD1 is a possible D gene (5 bases). The specimen comprised CD4+ or CD8+ T cells sorted from blood, sampled in a trial of the OX40 agonist ivuxolimab. The source is an adult with an advanced solid tumor such as melanoma, head and neck, liver or kidney cancer. The CDR3 loop is CASSVEQGLRREQYF. The CDR3 region has the DNA TGTGCCAGCAGCGTGGAGCAGGGTCTACGTCGGGAGCAGTACTTC.